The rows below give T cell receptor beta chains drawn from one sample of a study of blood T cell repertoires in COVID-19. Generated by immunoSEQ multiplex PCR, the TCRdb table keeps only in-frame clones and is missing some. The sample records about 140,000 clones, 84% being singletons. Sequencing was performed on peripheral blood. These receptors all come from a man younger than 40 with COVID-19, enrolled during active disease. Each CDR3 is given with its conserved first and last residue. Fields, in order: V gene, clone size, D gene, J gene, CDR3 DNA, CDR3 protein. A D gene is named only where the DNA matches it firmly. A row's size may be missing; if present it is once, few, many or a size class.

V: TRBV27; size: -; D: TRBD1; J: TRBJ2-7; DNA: TGTGCCAGCAGTTTCCGCCGGGACAGGGTAGAGCAGTACTTC; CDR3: CASSFRRDRVEQYF
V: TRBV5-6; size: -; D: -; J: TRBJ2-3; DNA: TGTGCCAGCAGCTTGGAACAGGGCTTATTCACAGATACGCAGTATTTT; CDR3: CASSLEQGLFTDTQYF
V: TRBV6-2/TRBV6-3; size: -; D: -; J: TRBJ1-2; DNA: TGTGCCAGTAGTCCCCAGAGGATCAATGGCTACACCTTC; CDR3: CASSPQRINGYTF
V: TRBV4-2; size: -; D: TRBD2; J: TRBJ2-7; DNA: TGTGCCAGCAGCCAAGGCGGACTAGCGGGAGACTACGAGCAGTACTTC; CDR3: CASSQGGLAGDYEQYF
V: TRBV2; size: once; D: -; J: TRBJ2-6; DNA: TGTGCCAGCAGTGTAAGAGACTCTGGGGCCAACGTCCTGACTTTC; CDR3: CASSVRDSGANVLTF
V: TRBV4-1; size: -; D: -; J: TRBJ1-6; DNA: TGCGCCAGCAGCCAAGAAGCAAGAAATTCACCCCTCCACTTT; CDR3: CASSQEARNSPLHF
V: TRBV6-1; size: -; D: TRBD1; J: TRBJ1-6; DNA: TGTGCCAGCAGTGAGGACAGGGCTTTTGGAAATTCACCCCTCCACTTT; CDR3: CASSEDRAFGNSPLHF
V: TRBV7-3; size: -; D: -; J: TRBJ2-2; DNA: TGTGCCAGCAGCCCCCAGAACACCGGGGAGCTGTTTTTT; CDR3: CASSPQNTGELFF
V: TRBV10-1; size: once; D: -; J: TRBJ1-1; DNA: TGCGCCAGCAGTGTAATCAGGGACACTGAAGCTTTCTTT; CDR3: CASSVIRDTEAFF
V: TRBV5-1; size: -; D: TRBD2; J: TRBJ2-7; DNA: TGCGCCAGCAGCTTGGCGCTAGCGGGTGAGTTGGAGCAGTACTTC; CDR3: CASSLALAGELEQYF
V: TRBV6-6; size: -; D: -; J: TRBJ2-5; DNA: TGTGCCAGCAGTTACAGGGGAGGAGAGACCCAGTACTTC; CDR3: CASSYRGGETQYF
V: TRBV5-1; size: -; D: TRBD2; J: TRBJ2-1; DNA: TGCGCCAGCAGCTTGGATCCTAGCGGGCCGAGCTCCTACAATGAGCAGTTCTTC; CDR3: CASSLDPSGPSSYNEQFF
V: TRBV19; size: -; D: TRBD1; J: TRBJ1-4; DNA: TGTGCCAGTAGATCGGACAGGTCGAATGAAAAACTGTTTTTT; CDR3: CASRSDRSNEKLFF
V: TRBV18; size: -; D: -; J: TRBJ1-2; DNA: TGTGCCAGCTCACCACAGGAGACCAGAGGGTATGGCTACACCTTC; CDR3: CASSPQETRGYGYTF
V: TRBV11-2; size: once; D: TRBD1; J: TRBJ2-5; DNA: TGTGCCAGCAGCTTAGACCGGACAGGGTCTAGGGAGACCCAGTACTTC; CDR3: CASSLDRTGSRETQYF
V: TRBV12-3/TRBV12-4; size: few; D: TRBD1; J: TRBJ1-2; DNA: TGTGCCAGCAGTTTAAACGGACAGGGTCGGCACACCTTC; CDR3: CASSLNGQGRHTF
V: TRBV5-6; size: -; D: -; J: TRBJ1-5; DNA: TGTGCCAGCAGCTCACTCGTATCCCGGGACAATAGCAATCAGCCCCAGCATTTT; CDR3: CASSSLVSRDNSNQPQHF
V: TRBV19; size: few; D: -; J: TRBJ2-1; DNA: TGTGCCAGTTGCCGGGATTCCTCCTACAATGAGCAGTTCTTC; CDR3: CASCRDSSYNEQFF
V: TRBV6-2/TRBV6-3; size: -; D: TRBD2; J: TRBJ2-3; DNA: TGTGCCAGCAGTTACCTAGCGGGAGGCAGCACAGATACGCAGTATTTT; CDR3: CASSYLAGGSTDTQYF
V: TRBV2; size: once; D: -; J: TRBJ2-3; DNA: TGTGCCAGCAGTGACATTACTAGCAGTTCTGATACGCAGTATTTT; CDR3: CASSDITSSSDTQYF
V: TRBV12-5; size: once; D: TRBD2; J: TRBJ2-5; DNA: TGTGCTACCCTCGGGGGGGAGACCCAGTACTTC; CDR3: CATLGGETQYF
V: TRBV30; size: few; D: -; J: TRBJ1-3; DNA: TGTGCCTGGAGTGTACAGAGCTCTGGAAACACCATATATTTT; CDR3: CAWSVQSSGNTIYF
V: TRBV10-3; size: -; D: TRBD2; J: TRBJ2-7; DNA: TGTGCCGCCACGGGGGGTGACTCCTACGAGCAGTACTTC; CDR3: CAATGGDSYEQYF
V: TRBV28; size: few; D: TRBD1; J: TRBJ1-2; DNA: TGTGCCAGCAGTTTATTAGCCAGGGGGCGCGGTAGCTACACCTTC; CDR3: CASSLLARGRGSYTF
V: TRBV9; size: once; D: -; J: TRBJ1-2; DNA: TGTGCCAGCAGCGGCAGGCGATCTAACTATGGCTACACCTTC; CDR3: CASSGRRSNYGYTF
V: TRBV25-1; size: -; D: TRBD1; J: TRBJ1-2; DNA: TGTGCCAGCGGGGGGACAGGGGGGTATGGCTACACCTTC; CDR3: CASGGTGGYGYTF
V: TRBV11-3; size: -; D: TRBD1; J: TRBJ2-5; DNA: TGTGCCAGCAGCTTGGGGACAGTTGGGAGACAAGAGACCCAGTACTTC; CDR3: CASSLGTVGRQETQYF
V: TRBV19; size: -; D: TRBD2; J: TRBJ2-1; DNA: TGTGCCAGTAGTAGGACAAGCGGGAGGGCCACTATATCCCAATTTCTCAATGAGCAGTTCTTC; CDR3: CASSRTSGRATISQFLNEQFF
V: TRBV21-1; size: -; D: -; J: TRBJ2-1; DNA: TGTGCCAGCCTCCGTCGGGACTACCCCTACAATGAGCAGTTCTTC; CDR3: CASLRRDYPYNEQFF
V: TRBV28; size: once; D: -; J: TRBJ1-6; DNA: TGTGCCAGCAGTCCGGGGTGGGGCGCCGGAGGGTCACCCCTCCACTTT; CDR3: CASSPGWGAGGSPLHF
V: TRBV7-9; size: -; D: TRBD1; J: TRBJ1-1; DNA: TGTGCCAGCAGGTTAGGGACAGGGAACACTGAAGCTTTCTTT; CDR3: CASRLGTGNTEAFF
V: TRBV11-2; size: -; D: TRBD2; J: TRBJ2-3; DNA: TGTGCCAGCAGCCCCCCCGGGACTAGCGGGAGTGGGACGCAGTATTTT; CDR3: CASSPPGTSGSGTQYF
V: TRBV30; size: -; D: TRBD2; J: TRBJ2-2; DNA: TGTGCCTGGAGTGTACCCCTAGCGGGCACCGGGGAGCTGTTTTTT; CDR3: CAWSVPLAGTGELFF
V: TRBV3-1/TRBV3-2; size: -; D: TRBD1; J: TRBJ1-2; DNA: TGTGCCAGCACAACGACAGGGGAAGGCTACACCTTC; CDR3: CASTTTGEGYTF
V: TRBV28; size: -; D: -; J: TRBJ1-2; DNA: TGTGCCAGCAGTTTCCTCACGAGAGGCTACACCTTC; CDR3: CASSFLTRGYTF
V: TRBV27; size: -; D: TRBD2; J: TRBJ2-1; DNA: TGTGCCAGTTCTAGCGGGGACAGCTCCTACAATGAGCAGTTCTTC; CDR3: CASSSGDSSYNEQFF
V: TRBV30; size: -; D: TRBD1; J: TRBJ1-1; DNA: TGTGCCTGGAGAAGACAGGGGGCGGGCTCTGAAGCTTTCTTT; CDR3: CAWRRQGAGSEAFF
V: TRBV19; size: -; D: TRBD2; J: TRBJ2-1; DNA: TGTGCCAGTAGTTTCGGGACTAGCGGGGGGTACAATGAGCAGTTCTTC; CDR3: CASSFGTSGGYNEQFF
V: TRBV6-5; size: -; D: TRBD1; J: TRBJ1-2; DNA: TGTGCCAGCATCACCGACAGGGGAGTCTATGGCTACACCTTC; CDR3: CASITDRGVYGYTF
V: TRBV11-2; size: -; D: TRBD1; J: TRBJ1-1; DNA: TGTGCCAGCAGCTCCGGACAGGTCTCAACAATAGCTTTCTTT; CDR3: CASSSGQVSTIAFF
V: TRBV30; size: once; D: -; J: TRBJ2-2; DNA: TGTGCCTGGAGTGTATCTAGGACCGCGGGGAACACCGGGGAGCTGTTTTTT; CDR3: CAWSVSRTAGNTGELFF
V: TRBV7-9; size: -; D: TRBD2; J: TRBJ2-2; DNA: TGTGCCAGCAGCTGGACCGGGACTAGCGGGAGAGCCGGGGAGCTGTTTTTT; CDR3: CASSWTGTSGRAGELFF
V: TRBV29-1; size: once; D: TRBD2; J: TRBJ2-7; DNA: TGCAGCGTCAACTCGGGACTAGCGGGGGAAAGCTCCTACGAGCAGTACTTC; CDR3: CSVNSGLAGESSYEQYF
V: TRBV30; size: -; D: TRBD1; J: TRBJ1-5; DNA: TGTGCCTTGACAGGGAAGGGACCGTTGAAGATCGGTCAGCCCCAGCATTTT; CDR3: CALTGKGPLKIGQPQHF
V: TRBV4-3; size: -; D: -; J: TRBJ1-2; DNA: TGCGCCAGCAGCCAAGGTACAGGGTCCACCACTGAGGGCTACACCTTC; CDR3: CASSQGTGSTTEGYTF
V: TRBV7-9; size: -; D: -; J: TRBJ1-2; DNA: TGTGCCAGCAGCGGCGACAGGAGTGGCTACACCTTC; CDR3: CASSGDRSGYTF
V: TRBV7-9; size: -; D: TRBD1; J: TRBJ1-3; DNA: TGTGCCAGCAGCTTATACGGGGGACAGGGGTTCTCTGGAAACACCATATATTTT; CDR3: CASSLYGGQGFSGNTIYF
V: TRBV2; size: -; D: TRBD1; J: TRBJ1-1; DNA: TGTGCCAGCAGGAACGCGGACAGGAAGAACACTGAAGCTTTCTTT; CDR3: CASRNADRKNTEAFF
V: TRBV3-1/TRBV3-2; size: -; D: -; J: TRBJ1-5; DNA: TGTGCCAGCAGCCAAGGTGGCAATAGCAATCAGCCCCAGCATTTT; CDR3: CASSQGGNSNQPQHF
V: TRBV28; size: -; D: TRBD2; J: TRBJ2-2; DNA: TGTGCCAGCAGTTTACAATTAGCGGGAGGGAGTTCCGGGGAGCTGTTTTTT; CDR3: CASSLQLAGGSSGELFF
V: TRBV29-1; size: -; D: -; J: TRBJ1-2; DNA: TGCAGCGTTGCTACGGGTAACTATGGCTACACCTTC; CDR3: CSVATGNYGYTF
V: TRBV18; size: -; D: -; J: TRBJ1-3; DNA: TGTGCCAGCTCACCAGGGGCGAGCTCTGGAAACACCATATATTTT; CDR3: CASSPGASSGNTIYF
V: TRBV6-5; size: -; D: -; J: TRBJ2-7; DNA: TGTGCCAGCAGCGCAGAATTCTACGAGCAGTACTTC; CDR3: CASSAEFYEQYF
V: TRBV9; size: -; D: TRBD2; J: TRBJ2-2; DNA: TGTGCCAGCAGCGTAACCATAGCGGGCGTAGGAGGGGAGCTGTTTTTT; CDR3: CASSVTIAGVGGELFF